This TCR beta chain appears in the sequencing data of a study of blood T cells in healthy people across ages. Together with a sample-barcoded 5' primer, a J-beta primer mix was included in a second PCR lasting roughly 6 to 12 cycles. MiXCR, run by TCRdb on the 5' RACE reads, gives a single entry per CDR3 protein. The sample has about 1.6 million distinct CDR3 sequences; about 35% are singletons. The germline gives CDR1 ENHRY, CDR2 SYGVKD. The CDR3 is 15 amino acids. The ends lost 0 bases at V and 7 bases at J; junction bases unmatched: 6. Sequencing was carried out using blood. The receptor's source is a woman aged 25 to 39 in good health. The gene calls are TRBV10-3 and TRBJ2-7; TRBD2 agrees at 10 bases. As DNA, the CDR3 is TGTGCCATCAGTGAGTCGACACTAGCGGGGTGGGAGCAGTACTTC. Amino acid sequence: CAISESTLAGWEQYF.